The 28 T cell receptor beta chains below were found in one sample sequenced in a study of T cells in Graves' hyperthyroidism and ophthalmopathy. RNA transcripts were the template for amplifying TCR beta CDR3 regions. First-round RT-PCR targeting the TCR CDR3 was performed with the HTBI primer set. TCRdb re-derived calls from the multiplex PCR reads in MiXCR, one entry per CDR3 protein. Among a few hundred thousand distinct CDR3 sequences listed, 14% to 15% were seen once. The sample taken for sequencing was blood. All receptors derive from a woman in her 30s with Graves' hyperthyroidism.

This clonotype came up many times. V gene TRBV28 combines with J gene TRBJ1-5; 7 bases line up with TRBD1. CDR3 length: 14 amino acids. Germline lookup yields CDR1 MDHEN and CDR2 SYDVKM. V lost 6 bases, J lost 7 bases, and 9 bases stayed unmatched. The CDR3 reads CASRVDRAGQPQHF. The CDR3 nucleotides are TGTGCCAGCAGAGTCGACAGGGCTGGCCAGCCCCAGCATTTT.

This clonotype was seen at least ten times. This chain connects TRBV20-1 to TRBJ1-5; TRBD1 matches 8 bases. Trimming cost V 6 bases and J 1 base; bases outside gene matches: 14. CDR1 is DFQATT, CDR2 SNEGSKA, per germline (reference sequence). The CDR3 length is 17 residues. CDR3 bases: TGCAGTGCCTTCGCATCAGGGGGCAGATGGAGCAATCAGCCCCAGCATTTT. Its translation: CSAFASGGRWSNQPQHF.

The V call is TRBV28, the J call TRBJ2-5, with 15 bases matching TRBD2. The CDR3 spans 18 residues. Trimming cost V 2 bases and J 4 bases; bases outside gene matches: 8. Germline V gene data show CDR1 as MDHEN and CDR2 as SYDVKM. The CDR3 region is CASSLIGLAGGPPETQYF. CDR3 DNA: TGTGCCAGCAGTTTAATCGGACTAGCGGGAGGGCCCCCAGAGACCCAGTACTTC.

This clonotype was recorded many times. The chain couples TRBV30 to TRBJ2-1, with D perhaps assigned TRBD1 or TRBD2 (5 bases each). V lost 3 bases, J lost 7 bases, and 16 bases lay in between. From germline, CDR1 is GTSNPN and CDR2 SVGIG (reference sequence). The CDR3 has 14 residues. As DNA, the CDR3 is TGTGCCTGGAGCCTGGGGACGAGGAGGAATGAGCAGTTCTTC. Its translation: CAWSLGTRRNEQFF.

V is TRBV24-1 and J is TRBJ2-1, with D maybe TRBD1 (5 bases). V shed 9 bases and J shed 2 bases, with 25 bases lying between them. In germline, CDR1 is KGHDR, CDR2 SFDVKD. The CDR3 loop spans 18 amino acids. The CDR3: CATQSPQGIPGPYNEQFF. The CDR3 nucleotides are TGTGCCACCCAATCCCCCCAGGGTATCCCTGGGCCCTACAATGAGCAGTTCTTC.

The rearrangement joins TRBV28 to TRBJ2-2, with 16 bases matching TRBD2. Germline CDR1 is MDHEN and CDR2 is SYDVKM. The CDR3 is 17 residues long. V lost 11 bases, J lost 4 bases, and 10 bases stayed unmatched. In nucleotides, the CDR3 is TGTGCCGCTACGGGACTAGCGGGAGGGCGTGGCACCGGGGAGCTGTTTTTT. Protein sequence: CAATGLAGGRGTGELFF.

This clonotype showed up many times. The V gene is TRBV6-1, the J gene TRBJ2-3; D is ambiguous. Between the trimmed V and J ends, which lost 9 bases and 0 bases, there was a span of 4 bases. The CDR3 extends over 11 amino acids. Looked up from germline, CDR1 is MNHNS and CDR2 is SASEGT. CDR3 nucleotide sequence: TGTGCCAGTCGTAGCACAGATACGCAGTATTTT. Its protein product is CASRSTDTQYF.

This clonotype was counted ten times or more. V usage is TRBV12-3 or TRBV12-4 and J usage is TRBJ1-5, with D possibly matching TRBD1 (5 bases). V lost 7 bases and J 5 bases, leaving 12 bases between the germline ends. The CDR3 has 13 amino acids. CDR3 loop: CASMIDSYQPQHF. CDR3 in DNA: TGTGCCAGCATGATAGACAGTTATCAGCCCCAGCATTTT.

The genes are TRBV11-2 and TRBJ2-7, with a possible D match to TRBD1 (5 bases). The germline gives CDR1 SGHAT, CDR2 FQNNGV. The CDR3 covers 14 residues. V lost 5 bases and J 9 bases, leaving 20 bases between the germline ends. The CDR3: CASSPPGASFRQYF. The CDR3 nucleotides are TGTGCCAGCAGCCCCCCTGGGGCGTCCTTCAGGCAGTACTTC.

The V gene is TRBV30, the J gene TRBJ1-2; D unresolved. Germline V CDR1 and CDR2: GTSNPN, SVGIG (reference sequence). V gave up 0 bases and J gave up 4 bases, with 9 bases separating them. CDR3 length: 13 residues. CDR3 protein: CAWSVAASYGYTF. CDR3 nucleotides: TGTGCCTGGAGTGTGGCGGCTTCCTATGGCTACACCTTC.

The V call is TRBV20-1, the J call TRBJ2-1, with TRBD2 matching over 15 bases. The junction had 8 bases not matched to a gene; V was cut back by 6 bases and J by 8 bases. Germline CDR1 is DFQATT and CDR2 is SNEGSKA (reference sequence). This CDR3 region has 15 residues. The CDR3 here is CSAISGTSGRYEQFF. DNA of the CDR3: TGCAGTGCCATATCCGGGACTAGCGGGAGGTATGAGCAGTTCTTC.

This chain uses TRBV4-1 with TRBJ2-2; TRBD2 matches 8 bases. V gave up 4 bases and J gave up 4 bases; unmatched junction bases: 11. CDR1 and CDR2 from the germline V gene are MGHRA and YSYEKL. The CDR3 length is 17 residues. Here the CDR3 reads CASSLRGAGVSTGELFF. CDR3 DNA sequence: TGCGCCAGCAGCCTCCGCGGAGCGGGAGTGAGCACCGGGGAGCTGTTTTTT.

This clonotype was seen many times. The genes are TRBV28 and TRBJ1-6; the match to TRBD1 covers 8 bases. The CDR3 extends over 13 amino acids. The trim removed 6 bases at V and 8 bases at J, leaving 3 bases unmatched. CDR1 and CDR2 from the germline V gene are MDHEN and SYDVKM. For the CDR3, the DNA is TGTGCCAGCAGCGACAGGGGCTATTCACCCCTCCACTTT. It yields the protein CASSDRGYSPLHF.

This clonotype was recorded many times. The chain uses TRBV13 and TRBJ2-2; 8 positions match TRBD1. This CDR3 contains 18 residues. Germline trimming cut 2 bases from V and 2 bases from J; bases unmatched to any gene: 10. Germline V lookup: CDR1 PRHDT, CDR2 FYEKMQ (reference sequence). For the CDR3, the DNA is TGTGCCAGCAGCTTAAGGGGACAGGTTTCGTTTAACACCGGGGAGCTGTTTTTT. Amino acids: CASSLRGQVSFNTGELFF.

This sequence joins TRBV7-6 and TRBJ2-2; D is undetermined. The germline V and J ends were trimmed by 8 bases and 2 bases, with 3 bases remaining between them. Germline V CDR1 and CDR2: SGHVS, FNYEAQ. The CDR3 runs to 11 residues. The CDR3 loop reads CASHNTGELFF. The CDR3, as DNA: TGTGCCAGCCACAACACCGGGGAGCTGTTTTTT. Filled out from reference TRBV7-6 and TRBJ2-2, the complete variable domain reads GAGVSQSPRYKVTKRGQDVALRCDPISGHVSLYWYRQALGQGPEFLTYFNYEAQQDKSGLPNDRFSAERPEGSISTLTIQRTEQRDSAMYRCASHNTGELFFGEGSRLTVL.

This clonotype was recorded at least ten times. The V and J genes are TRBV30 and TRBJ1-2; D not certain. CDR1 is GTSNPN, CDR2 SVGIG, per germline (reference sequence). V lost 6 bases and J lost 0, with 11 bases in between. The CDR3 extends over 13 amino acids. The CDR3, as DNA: TGTGCCTGCCCCATAAGCCCTAACTATGGCTACACCTTC. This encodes CACPISPNYGYTF.

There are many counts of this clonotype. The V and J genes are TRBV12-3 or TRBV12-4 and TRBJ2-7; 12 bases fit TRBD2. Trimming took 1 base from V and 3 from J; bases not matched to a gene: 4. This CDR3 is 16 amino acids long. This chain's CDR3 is CASSLVELAGGYEQYF. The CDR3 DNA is TGTGCCAGCAGTTTAGTCGAACTAGCGGGAGGCTACGAGCAGTACTTC.

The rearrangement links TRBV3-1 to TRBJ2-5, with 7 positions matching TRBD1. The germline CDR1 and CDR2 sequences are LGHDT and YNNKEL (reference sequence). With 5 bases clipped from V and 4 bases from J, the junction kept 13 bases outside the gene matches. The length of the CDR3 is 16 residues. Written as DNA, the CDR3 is TGTGCCAGCAGCTTCAGAAGGGGACAGTTTGGAGAGACCCAGTACTTC. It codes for CASSFRRGQFGETQYF.

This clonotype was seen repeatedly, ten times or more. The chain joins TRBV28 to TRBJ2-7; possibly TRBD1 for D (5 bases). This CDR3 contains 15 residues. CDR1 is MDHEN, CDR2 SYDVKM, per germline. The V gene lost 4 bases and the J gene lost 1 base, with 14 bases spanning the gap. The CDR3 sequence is CASSSTALDSYEQYF. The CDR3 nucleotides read TGTGCCAGCAGTTCGACAGCTTTAGATTCCTACGAGCAGTACTTC. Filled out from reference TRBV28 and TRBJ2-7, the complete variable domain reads DVKVTQSSRYLVKRTGEKVFLECVQDMDHENMFWYRQDPGLGLRLIYFSYDVKMKEKGDIPEGYSVSREKKERFSLILESASTNQTSMYLCASSSTALDSYEQYFGPGTRLTVT.

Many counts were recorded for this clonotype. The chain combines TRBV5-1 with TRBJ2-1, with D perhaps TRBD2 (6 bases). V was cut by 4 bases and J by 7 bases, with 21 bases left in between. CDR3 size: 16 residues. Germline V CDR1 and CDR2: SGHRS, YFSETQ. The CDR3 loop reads CASSTQPAGLGNEQFF. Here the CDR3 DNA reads TGCGCCAGCAGCACCCAACCGGCGGGATTGGGGAATGAGCAGTTCTTC.

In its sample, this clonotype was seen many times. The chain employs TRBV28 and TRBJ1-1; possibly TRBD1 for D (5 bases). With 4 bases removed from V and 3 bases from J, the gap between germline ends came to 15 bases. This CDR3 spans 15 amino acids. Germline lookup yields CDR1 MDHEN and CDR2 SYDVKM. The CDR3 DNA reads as TGTGCCAGCAGTTACGACAGCGGAATAGACACTGAAGCTTTCTTT. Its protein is CASSYDSGIDTEAFF.

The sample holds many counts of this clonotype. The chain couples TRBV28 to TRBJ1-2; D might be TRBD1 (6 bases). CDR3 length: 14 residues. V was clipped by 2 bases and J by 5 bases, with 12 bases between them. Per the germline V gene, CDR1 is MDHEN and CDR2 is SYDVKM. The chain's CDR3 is CASSLSDRPYGYTF. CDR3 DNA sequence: TGTGCCAGCAGTTTAAGTGACAGGCCTTATGGCTACACCTTC.

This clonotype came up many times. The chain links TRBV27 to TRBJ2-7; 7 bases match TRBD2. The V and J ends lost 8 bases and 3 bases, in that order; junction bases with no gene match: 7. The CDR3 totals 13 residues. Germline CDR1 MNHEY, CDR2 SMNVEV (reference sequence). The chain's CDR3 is CASGSGIDYEQYF. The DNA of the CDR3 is TGTGCCAGCGGAAGCGGGATTGACTACGAGCAGTACTTC.

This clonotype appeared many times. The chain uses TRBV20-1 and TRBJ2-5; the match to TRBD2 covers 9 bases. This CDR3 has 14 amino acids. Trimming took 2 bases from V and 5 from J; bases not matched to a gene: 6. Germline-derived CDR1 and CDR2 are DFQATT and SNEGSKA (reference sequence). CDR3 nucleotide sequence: TGCAGTGCTAGAAGGGCGGGAGGGCCGGAGACCCAGTACTTC. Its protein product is CSARRAGGPETQYF.

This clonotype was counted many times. CDR3: CASRGTDYGYTF. The CDR3 coding sequence is TGTGCCAGCAGAGGCACGGACTATGGCTACACCTTC. V and J are TRBV28 and TRBJ1-2; D unclear. Trimming removed 6 bases at V and 3 bases at J, with 8 bases between. Germline lookup yields CDR1 MDHEN and CDR2 SYDVKM. This CDR3 is built from 12 residues.

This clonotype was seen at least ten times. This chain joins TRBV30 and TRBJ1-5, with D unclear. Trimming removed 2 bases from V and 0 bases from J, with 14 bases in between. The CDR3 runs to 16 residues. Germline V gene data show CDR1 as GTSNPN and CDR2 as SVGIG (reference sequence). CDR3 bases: TGTGCCTGGAGTCCGCCTCCTCCTTATAGCAATCAGCCCCAGCATTTT. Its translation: CAWSPPPPYSNQPQHF.

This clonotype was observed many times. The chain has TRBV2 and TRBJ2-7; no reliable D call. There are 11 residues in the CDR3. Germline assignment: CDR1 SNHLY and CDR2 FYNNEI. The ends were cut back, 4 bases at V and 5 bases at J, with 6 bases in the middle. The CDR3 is CASSGLNEQYF. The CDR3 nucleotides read TGTGCCAGCAGTGGGTTAAACGAGCAGTACTTC.

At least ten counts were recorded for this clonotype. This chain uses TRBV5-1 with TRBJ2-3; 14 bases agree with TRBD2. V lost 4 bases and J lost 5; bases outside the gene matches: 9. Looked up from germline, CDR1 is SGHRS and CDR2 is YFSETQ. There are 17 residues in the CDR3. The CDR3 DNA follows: TGCGCCAGCAGCGAGGGACTAGCGGGAGAAGGGATAGATACGCAGTATTTT. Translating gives CASSEGLAGEGIDTQYF.